This T cell receptor beta chain was retrieved from a study of post-analysis software for immune sequencing data (dated by TCRdb to 2015 to 2017). For the study in its entirety: The recorded disease courses included relapsing-remitting, secondary progressive and progressive-relapsing multiple sclerosis, and some patients had no subtype annotation. The multiple sclerosis patient repertoires were compared with some twelve previously published healthy control repertoires from donors aged roughly 6 to 25 years. A subset of samples was prepared in parallel using single-end sample barcoding, then pooled and co-amplified after Illumina adapter ligation. General conclusions and limits of the study: The control group was slightly older than the multiple sclerosis patient group. Strong co-clustering of samples prepared in the same batch was shown by direct clustering with F measure, prompting a batch-effect correction. Normalized Chao1 diversity was significantly lower in multiple sclerosis patients than controls, suggesting substantial peripheral T-cell clonal expansion. Patients showed significantly higher frequencies than controls for a handful of TRBV segments, among them TRBV5-6, TRBV5-1 and TRBV20-1.

The protocol used for the library was PCR. TCRdb names Illumina HiSeq 2500 as the instrument used. To reduce PCR and sequencing biases, unique molecular identifiers were incorporated into the TCR beta cDNA libraries. Per 1 to 10 million input T cells, roughly 0.5 million cDNA molecules were obtained, such that each molecule approximated one T cell. Patient libraries were prepared and sequenced with the same protocol used for the earlier healthy control dataset. Samples belonging to the same batch were prepared together, multiplexed and sequenced on a shared HiSeq lane. The source study handled its data this way. Raw barcoded reads were processed with MIGEC, and single-read molecular identifier groups were discarded before consensus assembly and CDR3 extraction. Clonotype tables were post-analysed with VDJtools, normalizing diversity by down-sampling all datasets to the smallest sample size. Repertoire overlap clustering matched CDR3 amino acid but not nucleotide sequences to correct batch-related cross-sample contamination. Clones were called with MiXCR by TCRdb after fastp trimmed the public reads at Q25, and only in-frame beta chains were retained. Rows merge per CDR3 protein into single entries with the most common DNA and genes. TCRdb, rather than the study authors, made the V and J calls. In this sample the table shows 650,000 to 900,000 distinct CDR3 sequences, roughly 50% of which occur a single time. The ten most abundant clones make up roughly 5.2% of the sample.

About this clonotype: Its specific antigen is unknown. Base qualities are not at hand, and no much larger clone is one base apart.

TCR beta repertoires were profiled from peripheral blood of 13 young patients with multiple sclerosis to demonstrate the VDJtools post-analysis software. The multiple sclerosis patients were children and adolescents ranging in age from 6 to 15 years. Relative to germline, V is missing 6 bases and J is missing 6 bases, with 8 bases of the junction outside any gene match. From the cysteine up to the phenylalanine, the CDR3 has a length of 14 residues. The kept DNA is CDR3 alone, 42 bases in frame from the first base. CDR1 and CDR2, per the germline V gene (reference sequence), are LNHDA and SQIVND. Rearrangement joined TRBV19 to TRBJ2-1; 7 middle bases align to TRBD2. Sample: blood. This clonotype was sampled from a girl aged 5-17 years with multiple sclerosis. The nucleotide sequence reads as follows: TGTGCCAGTAGGGCCCAGCGGGATATCAATGAGCAGTTCTTC. This translates into CASRAQRDINEQFF. Where the CDR3 stops, the reference TRBV19 and TRBJ2-1 genes take over; the full variable domain is DGGITQSPKYLFRKEGQNVTLSCEQNLNHDAMYWYRQDPGQGLRLIYYSQIVNDFQKGDIAEGYSVSREKKESFPLTVTSAQKNPTAFYLCASRAQRDINEQFFGPGTRLTVL.